This T cell receptor beta chain was sequenced in a study of high-grade serous ovarian cancer treatment subgroups. This CDR3 contains 17 residues. With 5 bases removed from V and 0 bases from J, the gap between germline ends came to 17 bases. CDR1 is LNHNV and CDR2 is YYDKDF in the germline V gene (reference sequence). Produced via immunoSEQ multiplex PCR; TCRdb's table is partial and in-frame only. The sample has 4,500 or so clones, more than 65% seen once. Study conclusions and caveats: Different patients shared almost no repertoire; same-patient tumors shared about 0.11 to 0.85. CDR1 and CDR2 were left unanalyzed; analyses focused on CDR3.

As regards this clone: Its antigen is undetermined.

Tumor samples were taken before definitive surgery or chemotherapy. What was sequenced was tumor tissue. The clonotype was recovered from a human donor with high-grade serous ovarian cancer. The chain recombines TRBV15 with TRBJ2-1, with D perhaps matching TRBD2 (7 bases). The CDR3 loop reads CATSSPEGGSSYNEQFF. DNA of the CDR3: TGTGCCACCAGCTCCCCCGAGGGGGGGAGCTCCTACAATGAGCAGTTCTTC.